These 21 T cell receptor beta chains share one sample of origin, sequenced in a study of cytomegalovirus exposure and HLA in healthy donors. Amplification used 60 Vbeta primers and 13 Jbeta primers. Using immunoSEQ multiplex PCR, the repertoire was profiled, and TCRdb retains in-frame clones only, with some absent. The profile shows 70,000 or so clones, roughly 88% of them singletons. The source material was PBMCs. Source of these receptors: a woman in her 30s in good health and CMV-seronegative.

The rearrangement joins TRBV9 to TRBJ2-5, with 12 bases that match TRBD2. The germline V gene has CDR1 SGDLS and CDR2 YYNGEE. The CDR3 has 16 residues. The V and J ends lost 3 bases and 5 bases, in that order; junction bases with no gene match: 8. This CDR3 reads CASSAQTSGSRETQYF. Here the CDR3 DNA reads TGTGCCAGCAGCGCCCAGACTAGCGGGAGCCGGGAGACCCAGTACTTC.

This clone has just a few counts. The rearrangement links TRBV7-3 to TRBJ2-1, with a possible D match to TRBD2 (5 bases). The germline CDR1 and CDR2 sequences are SGHTA and FQGTGA. With 6 bases removed from V and 0 bases from J, the gap between germline ends came to 12 bases. The CDR3 consists of 15 residues. The CDR3 bases are TGTGCCAGCAGTCTAACTAGTAGCTCCTACAATGAGCAGTTCTTC. Protein sequence: CASSLTSSSYNEQFF.

This clone was recorded once. The chain joins TRBV5-1 to TRBJ1-2; possible D gene TRBD1, 5 bases. Per the germline V gene, CDR1 is SGHRS and CDR2 is YFSETQ. Trimming left V 0 bases short and J 8 bases short, with 17 bases between. This CDR3 contains 15 residues. In DNA form, the CDR3 reads TGCGCCAGCAGCTTGGGGGCTGGCTCAGGGAAAGGCTACACCTTC. It yields the protein CASSLGAGSGKGYTF.

The V gene is TRBV7-2, the J gene TRBJ2-3; a possible D gene is TRBD2 (5 bases). The CDR3 contains 16 residues. Trimming took 1 base from V and 3 from J, leaving 14 bases between them. The V gene's germline CDR1 is SGHTA and CDR2 FQGNSA. Here the CDR3 DNA reads TGTGCCAGCAGCTTAGAAGGTCGGGGTGGGACAGATACGCAGTATTTT. This gives the protein CASSLEGRGGTDTQYF.

V gene TRBV5-6 combines with J gene TRBJ2-7, with a possible D match to TRBD1 (6 bases). Trimming left V 2 bases short and J 0 bases short, with 9 bases between. Germline V gene data show CDR1 as SGHDT and CDR2 as YYEEEE. There are 14 residues in the CDR3. DNA of the CDR3: TGTGCCAGCAGCTTTGGACAGCACTCCTACGAGCAGTACTTC. It yields the protein CASSFGQHSYEQYF.

This chain uses TRBV6-1 with TRBJ1-1; perhaps TRBD1 as D (6 bases). Germline loops: CDR1 MNHNS, CDR2 SASEGT. V lost 7 bases, J lost 1 base, and 13 bases lay in between. CDR3 length: 14 amino acids. The CDR3 DNA sequence: TGTGCCAGCACTAGGGGGTCCGCGAACACTGAAGCTTTCTTT. It specifies CASTRGSANTEAFF.

This sequence joins TRBV19 and TRBJ2-5, with D perhaps matching TRBD1 (6 bases). Germline CDR1 reads LNHDA; CDR2 reads SQIVND (reference sequence). V dropped 8 bases and J dropped 2 bases, with 6 bases sitting between them. The CDR3 has 11 residues. CDR3 residues: CASQGQETQYF. The DNA of the CDR3 is TGTGCCAGTCAGGGGCAAGAGACCCAGTACTTC.

This chain connects TRBV5-1 to TRBJ2-2, with TRBD1 matching over 7 bases. The V gene's germline CDR1 is SGHRS and CDR2 YFSETQ. J was trimmed by 8 bases and V by 10 bases; bases with no gene match: 14. The CDR3 spans 14 residues. The DNA of the CDR3 is TGCGCCGGGAAGACAGGGATAACACCGGGGGAGCTGTTTTTT. As protein: CAGKTGITPGELFF.

The V gene is TRBV27, the J gene TRBJ2-7; 8 nucleotides match TRBD1. Germline CDR1 reads MNHEY; CDR2 reads SMNVEV (reference sequence). The CDR3 has 15 residues. After removal of 6 bases from V and 1 base from J, the junction contained 8 bases not matched to a gene. The CDR3 DNA is TGTGCCAGCAGCCCGGACAGGGAATCTTCCTACGAGCAGTACTTC. It translates to CASSPDRESSYEQYF.

This chain uses TRBV9 with TRBJ2-2, with D uncertain. Trimming stripped 0 bases from V and 4 bases from J, with 10 bases between. The CDR3 spans 15 residues. The germline gives CDR1 SGDLS, CDR2 YYNGEE. This chain's CDR3 is CASSVDHRVTGELFF. The CDR3 DNA sequence: TGTGCCAGCAGCGTAGATCATCGGGTCACCGGGGAGCTGTTTTTT.

The J gene is TRBJ2-5, the V gene TRBV6-5; 9 positions agree with TRBD1. Trimming at V came to 5 bases and at J to 4 bases, leaving 2 bases not matched to a gene. There are 13 residues in the CDR3. Germline V gives CDR1 MNHEY, CDR2 SVGAGI. As DNA, the CDR3 is TGTGCCAGCAGTATGGGACAGGGAGAGACCCAGTACTTC. Translated, it gives CASSMGQGETQYF.

This chain uses TRBV2 with TRBJ1-2; D is unclear. This CDR3 contains 13 residues. Trimming shortened V by 4 bases and J by 4 bases, and 10 bases separated the two germline ends. CDR1 is SNHLY and CDR2 is FYNNEI in the germline V gene. CDR3 coding DNA: TGTGCCAGCAGTGTCGTGGGCCTCTATGGCTACACCTTC. It codes for CASSVVGLYGYTF.

There are a few counts of this clone. The genes are TRBV5-1 and TRBJ1-4; D possibly corresponds to TRBD1 (5 bases). Germline lookup yields CDR1 SGHRS and CDR2 YFSETQ. The CDR3 length is 14 residues. V shed 1 base and J shed 3 bases, with 7 bases lying between them. The CDR3 is CASSLQGPNEKLFF. The DNA for the CDR3 is TGCGCCAGCAGCTTGCAGGGCCCTAATGAAAAACTGTTTTTT.

The chain uses TRBV27 and TRBJ1-2; 7 bases fit TRBD1. J was trimmed by 5 bases and V by 4 bases; bases with no gene match: 7. CDR1 and CDR2 from the germline V gene are MNHEY and SMNVEV (reference sequence). The CDR3 covers 14 residues. CDR3 DNA: TGTGCCAGCAGTTGGGCAGGGGGAGATTATGGCTACACCTTC. It translates to CASSWAGGDYGYTF.

The chain recombines TRBV6-4 with TRBJ2-5; possible D gene TRBD2, 5 bases. In germline, CDR1 is MRHNA, CDR2 SNTAGT. V was shortened by 2 bases and J by 4 bases, with 14 bases between the two germline ends. CDR3 length: 15 amino acids. CDR3 sequence (DNA): TGTGCCAGCAGTGACGCTAGCACAGACCCAGAGACCCAGTACTTC. Translated, it gives CASSDASTDPETQYF.

The rearrangement uses TRBV4-1 and TRBJ2-7; 8 positions match TRBD1. Trimming removed 0 bases from V and 10 bases from J; junction bases left unmatched: 8. Germline CDR1 and CDR2: MGHRA and YSYEKL. The CDR3 covers 14 residues. CDR3 sequence reads: CASSQELRDRIQYF. For the CDR3, the DNA is TGCGCCAGCAGCCAAGAGCTCCGGGACAGGATACAGTACTTC.

The V gene is TRBV29-1, the J gene TRBJ2-1; D not resolved. V lost 6 bases and J lost 4, with 7 bases in between. CDR1 and CDR2 (germline): SQVTM, ANQGSEA. The CDR3 covers 11 residues. The CDR3 sequence is CSVVEYNEQFF. The CDR3 DNA is TGCAGCGTCGTAGAATACAATGAGCAGTTCTTC.

The table lists this clone with a few counts. The V gene is TRBV5-8, the J gene TRBJ1-1; D unresolved. CDR3 size: 12 residues. Looked up from germline, CDR1 is SGHTS and CDR2 is YDEGEE. Trimming pared 3 bases from V and 2 bases from J, leaving 5 bases between. The CDR3 sequence is CASSSFNTEAFF. The CDR3, as DNA: TGTGCCAGCAGCTCCTTTAACACTGAAGCTTTCTTT.

This sequence joins TRBV11-2 and TRBJ1-2; TRBD1 matches 9 bases. The ends lost 2 bases at V and 3 bases at J; junction bases unmatched: 4. Germline CDR1 SGHAT, CDR2 FQNNGV. CDR3 length: 15 amino acids. The CDR3 nucleotides are TGTGCCAGCAGCTTAACAGGGGGCCGGGACTATGGCTACACCTTC. Its protein product is CASSLTGGRDYGYTF.

The chain combines TRBV6-4 with TRBJ1-6, with a possible D match to TRBD1 (5 bases). The CDR3 loop spans 13 amino acids. The V and J ends lost 6 bases and 7 bases respectively, with 10 bases between them. Germline V CDR1 and CDR2: MRHNA, SNTAGT. CDR3: CASSAGWNSPLHF. CDR3 sequence (DNA): TGTGCCAGCAGCGCAGGGTGGAATTCACCCCTCCACTTT.

This chain joins TRBV11-1 and TRBJ2-1; 9 bases are a match to TRBD2. This CDR3 is 18 amino acids long. Trimming at V came to 5 bases and at J to 4 bases, leaving 15 bases not matched to a gene. CDR1 and CDR2 from the germline V gene are SGHAT and FQDESV (reference sequence). The CDR3 sequence is CASSPPYWREGKYNEQFF. The CDR3 DNA reads as TGTGCCAGCAGCCCGCCATATTGGCGGGAGGGGAAGTACAATGAGCAGTTCTTC.